This TCR beta chain comes out of a study of blood T cell repertoires in COVID-19. Generated by immunoSEQ multiplex PCR, the TCRdb table keeps only in-frame clones and is missing some. The top ten clones hold roughly 2.6% of a sample with roughly 310,000 clones, about 88% of them seen once. V was clipped by 1 base and J by 3 bases, with 13 bases between them. The CDR3 totals 15 residues. Germline CDR1 reads SGHKS; CDR2 reads YYEKEE (reference sequence). The J gene is TRBJ2-5, the V gene TRBV5-5; perhaps TRBD1 as D (6 bases). What was sequenced was PBMCs or T cells enriched from blood (not recorded which). The sequence was collected from a man aged 55 to 70 who had recovered from COVID-19. Here the CDR3 reads CASSLYRQEEETQYF. The CDR3 DNA sequence: TGTGCCAGCAGCTTGTACCGACAGGAAGAAGAGACCCAGTACTTC.